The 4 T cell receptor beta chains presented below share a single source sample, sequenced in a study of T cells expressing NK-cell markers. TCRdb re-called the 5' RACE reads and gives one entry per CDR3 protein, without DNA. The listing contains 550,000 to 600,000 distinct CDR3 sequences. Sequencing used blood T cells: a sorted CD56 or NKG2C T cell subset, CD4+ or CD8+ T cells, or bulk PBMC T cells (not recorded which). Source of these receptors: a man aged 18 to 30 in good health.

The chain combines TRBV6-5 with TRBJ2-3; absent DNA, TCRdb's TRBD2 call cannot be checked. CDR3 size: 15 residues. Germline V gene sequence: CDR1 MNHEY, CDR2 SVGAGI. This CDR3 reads CASSLAGVGPDTQYF.

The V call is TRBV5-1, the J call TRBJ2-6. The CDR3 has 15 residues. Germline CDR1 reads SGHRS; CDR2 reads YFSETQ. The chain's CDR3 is CASTTISSGANVLTF.

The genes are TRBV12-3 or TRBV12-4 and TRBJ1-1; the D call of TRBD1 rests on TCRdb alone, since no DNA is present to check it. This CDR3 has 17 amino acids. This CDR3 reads CASSQITGLRMNTEAFF.

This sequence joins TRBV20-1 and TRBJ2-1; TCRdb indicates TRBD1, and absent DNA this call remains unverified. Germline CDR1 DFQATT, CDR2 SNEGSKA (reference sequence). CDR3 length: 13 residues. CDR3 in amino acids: CSARSGGRVEQFF.